This is a list of T cell receptor beta chains from one sample in a study of T cells in Graves' hyperthyroidism and ophthalmopathy. TCRdb called the multiplex PCR reads again in MiXCR, with one record for every CDR3 protein. The data show hundreds of thousands of distinct CDR3 sequences, approximately 40% seen once. Specimen: blood. The receptors shown here come from a man aged 18 to 30 with Graves' hyperthyroidism. The CDR3 runs from the conserved cysteine through the conserved F or W. The order of the fields is V gene, D gene, J gene, clone size, CDR3 protein, CDR3 DNA. The D gene is left open where the match is weak. The listing skips clone size in some rows; elsewhere it reads once, few, many or a size class.

V: TRBV5-6; D: TRBD1; J: TRBJ1-1; size: -; CDR3: CASSLAAGQGTIF; DNA: TGTGCCAGCAGCTTGGCCGCGGGACAGGGGACTATCTTT
V: TRBV4-1; D: -; J: TRBJ1-1; size: -; CDR3: CASSHMGGNTEAFF; DNA: TGCGCCAGCAGCCACATGGGGGGGAACACTGAAGCTTTCTTT
V: TRBV7-2; D: -; J: TRBJ2-5; size: few; CDR3: CASSPLGGLQETQYF; DNA: TGTGCCAGCAGCCCCTTGGGGGGACTCCAAGAGACCCAGTACTTC
V: TRBV7-2; D: -; J: TRBJ1-4; size: -; CDR3: CASSRTLRTNEKLFF; DNA: TGTGCCAGCAGCCGGACCCTAAGAACTAATGAAAAACTGTTTTTT
V: TRBV9; D: -; J: TRBJ2-7; size: -; CDR3: CASSVGAPPTYEQYF; DNA: TGTGCCAGCAGCGTAGGGGCGCCCCCGACCTACGAGCAGTACTTC
V: TRBV13; D: TRBD2; J: TRBJ2-7; size: -; CDR3: CASRGTSGSREQYF; DNA: TGTGCCAGCAGGGGGACTAGCGGGAGTCGGGAGCAGTACTTC
V: TRBV5-1; D: -; J: TRBJ2-7; size: few; CDR3: CASSFDSVNYEQYF; DNA: TGCGCCAGCAGCTTTGACAGTGTAAACTACGAGCAGTACTTC
V: TRBV12-3/TRBV12-4; D: -; J: TRBJ1-5; size: -; CDR3: CAGSFSAWEPQHF; DNA: TGTGCCGGCAGTTTCAGCGCCTGGGAGCCCCAGCATTTT
V: TRBV19; D: -; J: TRBJ1-1; size: -; CDR3: CASKSAAGEVREAFF; DNA: TGTGCCAGTAAGAGTGCAGCAGGGGAAGTTCGTGAAGCTTTCTTT
V: TRBV10-1; D: -; J: TRBJ2-7; size: -; CDR3: CASSAAGKSYEQYF; DNA: TGCGCCAGCAGTGCCGCAGGGAAGTCCTACGAGCAGTACTTC
V: TRBV7-9; D: TRBD1; J: TRBJ2-5; size: few; CDR3: CASSTNRDSQETQYF; DNA: TGTGCCAGCAGCACCAACCGGGACAGCCAAGAGACCCAGTACTTC
V: TRBV20-1; D: TRBD1; J: TRBJ2-5; size: many; CDR3: CSASETGAVETQYF; DNA: TGCAGTGCTAGTGAGACAGGGGCTGTTGAGACCCAGTACTTC
V: TRBV7-2; D: -; J: TRBJ2-5; size: -; CDR3: CASSPGLRRETQYF; DNA: TGTGCCAGCAGCCCCGGGTTACGACGGGAGACCCAGTACTTC
V: TRBV20-1; D: -; J: TRBJ1-2; size: many; CDR3: CSARVPANYGYTF; DNA: TGCAGTGCTAGAGTGCCTGCTAACTATGGCTACACCTTC